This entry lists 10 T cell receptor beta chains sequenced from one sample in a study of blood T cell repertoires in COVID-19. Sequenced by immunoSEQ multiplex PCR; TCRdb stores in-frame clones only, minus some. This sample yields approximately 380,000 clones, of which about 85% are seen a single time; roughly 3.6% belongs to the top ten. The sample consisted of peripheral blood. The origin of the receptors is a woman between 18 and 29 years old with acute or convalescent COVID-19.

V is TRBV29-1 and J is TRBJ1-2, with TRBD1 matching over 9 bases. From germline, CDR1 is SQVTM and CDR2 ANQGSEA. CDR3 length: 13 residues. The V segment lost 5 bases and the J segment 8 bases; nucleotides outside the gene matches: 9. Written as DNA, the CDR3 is TGCAGCGTTCCGGGACAGGGAAATTTAGGCTACACCTTC. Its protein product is CSVPGQGNLGYTF.

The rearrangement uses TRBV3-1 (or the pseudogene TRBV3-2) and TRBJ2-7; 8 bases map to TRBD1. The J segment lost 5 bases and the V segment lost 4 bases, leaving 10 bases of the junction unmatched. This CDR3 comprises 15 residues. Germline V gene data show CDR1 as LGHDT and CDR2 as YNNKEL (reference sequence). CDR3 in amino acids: CASSPSLGQGNEQYF. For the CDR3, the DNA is TGTGCCAGCAGCCCTTCGTTAGGACAGGGAAACGAGCAGTACTTC.

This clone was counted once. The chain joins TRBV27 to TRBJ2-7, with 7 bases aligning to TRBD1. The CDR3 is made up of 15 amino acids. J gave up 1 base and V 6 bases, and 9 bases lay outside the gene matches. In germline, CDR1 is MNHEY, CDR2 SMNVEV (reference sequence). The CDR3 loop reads CASRNRTGESYEQYF. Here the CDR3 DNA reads TGTGCCAGCAGGAATAGGACAGGTGAGTCCTACGAGCAGTACTTC.

The CDR3, as DNA: TGTGCCAGTAGTAGACTAGCGGGAGGCTACAATGAGCAGTTCTTC. It translates to CASSRLAGGYNEQFF. This chain links TRBV19 with TRBJ2-1; 13 bases map to TRBD2. CDR1 LNHDA and CDR2 SQIVND come from the germline V gene (reference sequence). The V gene end was trimmed by 4 bases and the J gene end by 3 bases; junction bases not matched to a gene: 0. The length of the CDR3 is 15 residues.

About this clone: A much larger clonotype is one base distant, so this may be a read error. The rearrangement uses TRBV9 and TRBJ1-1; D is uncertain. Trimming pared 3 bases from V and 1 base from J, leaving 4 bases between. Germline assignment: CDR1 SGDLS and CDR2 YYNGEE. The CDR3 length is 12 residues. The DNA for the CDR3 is TGTGCCAGCAGCGCACAGAACACTGAAGCTTTCTTT. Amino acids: CASSAQNTEAFF.

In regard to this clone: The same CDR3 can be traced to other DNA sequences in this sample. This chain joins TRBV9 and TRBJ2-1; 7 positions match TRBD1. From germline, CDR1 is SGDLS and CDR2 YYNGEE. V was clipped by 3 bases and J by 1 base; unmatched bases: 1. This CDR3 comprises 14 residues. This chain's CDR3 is CASSGGQSYNEQFF. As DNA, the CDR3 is TGTGCCAGCAGCGGGGGACAGTCCTACAATGAGCAGTTCTTC.

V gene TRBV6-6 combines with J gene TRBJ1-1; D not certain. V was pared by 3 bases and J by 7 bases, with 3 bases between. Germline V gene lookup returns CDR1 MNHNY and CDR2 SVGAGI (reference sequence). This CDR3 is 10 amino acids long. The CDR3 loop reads CASSYNEAFF. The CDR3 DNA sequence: TGTGCCAGCAGTTATAATGAAGCTTTCTTT.

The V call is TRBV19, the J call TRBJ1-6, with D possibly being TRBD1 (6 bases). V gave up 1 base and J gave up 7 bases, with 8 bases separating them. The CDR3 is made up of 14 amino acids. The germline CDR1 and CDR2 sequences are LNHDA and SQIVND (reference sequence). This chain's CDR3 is CASSIADRNSPLHF. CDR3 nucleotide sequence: TGTGCCAGTAGTATAGCCGACAGGAATTCACCCCTCCACTTT.

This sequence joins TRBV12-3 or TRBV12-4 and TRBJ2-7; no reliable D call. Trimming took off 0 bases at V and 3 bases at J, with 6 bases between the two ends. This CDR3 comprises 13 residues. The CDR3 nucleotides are TGTGCCAGCAGTTTAGCGGGCAGCTACGAGCAGTACTTC. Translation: CASSLAGSYEQYF.

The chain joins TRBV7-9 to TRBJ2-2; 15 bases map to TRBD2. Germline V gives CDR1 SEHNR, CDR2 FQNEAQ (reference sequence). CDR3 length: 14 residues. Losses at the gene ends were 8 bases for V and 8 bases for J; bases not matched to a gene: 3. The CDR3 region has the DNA TGTGCCAGCGGGACTAGCGGGAGGTTTGGGGAGCTGTTTTTT. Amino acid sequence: CASGTSGRFGELFF.